The present entry profiles one T cell receptor beta chain with its context. The data belong to a study of blood T cell repertoires in COVID-19. Looking at the study overall: The origin of the acute and convalescent COVID-19 samples was the United States, Italy and Spain.

Clinical history reported by participants formed the basis on which cohorts were assigned. Either two negative PCRs, clearance, or symptom resolution qualified Cohort 3 donors as recovered. Source study methods: Estimated nucleated cell counts came from reference gene primer amplification. Clones were read by immunoSEQ multiplex PCR, and TCRdb kept only the in-frame ones, dropping some. The V and J calls and clone size were taken over from that table, and D and trimming were inferred from the DNA. The sample holds 310,000 or so clones; about 85% are singletons and the top ten take less than 6%. The V gene's germline CDR1 is SGHDT and CDR2 YYEEEE. J was trimmed by 5 bases and V by 6 bases; bases with no gene match: 8. The CDR3 extends over 15 amino acids.

V is TRBV5-6 and J is TRBJ2-6, with 7 bases matching TRBD1. Sequencing was carried out using PBMCs or T cells enriched from blood (not recorded which). The sequence derives from a woman aged 25 to 45 who had recovered from COVID-19. In DNA, the CDR3 is TGTGCCAGCACCCGGACACAGGGGAGGGCCAACGTCCTGACTTTC. This gives the protein CASTRTQGRANVLTF.